Presented here are 22 T cell receptor beta chains from one specimen sequenced in a study of cytomegalovirus exposure and HLA in healthy donors. The PCR had 60 Vbeta and 13 Jbeta primers. The data were produced by immunoSEQ multiplex PCR, yet TCRdb's version contains in-frame clones alone and is incomplete. The table shows approximately 110,000 clones, with 55% to 65% occurring only once. Sequenced: PBMCs. Receptors originate from a woman aged 25 to 39 in good health and CMV-seronegative.

The CDR3 DNA is TGCGCCAGCAGCTTGGGGTCAGGGGGCGCGGGCACTGAAGCTTTCTTT. It yields the protein CASSLGSGGAGTEAFF. The chain joins TRBV5-1 to TRBJ1-1; TRBD1 matches 8 bases. This CDR3 has 16 amino acids. CDR1 SGHRS and CDR2 YFSETQ come from the germline V gene. Trimming removed 0 bases from V and 4 bases from J; junction bases left unmatched: 8.

At least ten counts were recorded for this clone. J is TRBJ2-2 and V is TRBV19, with D possibly TRBD1 on 6 matching bases. V was trimmed by 2 bases and J by 3 bases, leaving 7 bases between them. CDR3 size: 14 residues. The germline CDR1 and CDR2 sequences are LNHDA and SQIVND (reference sequence). Written as DNA, the CDR3 is TGTGCCAGTAGTATAAGACAGGACACCGGGGAGCTGTTTTTT. As protein: CASSIRQDTGELFF.

This chain uses TRBV27 with TRBJ2-7; 9 bases line up with TRBD2. CDR3 length: 15 amino acids. The trim removed 2 bases at V and 3 bases at J, leaving 5 bases unmatched. Germline CDR1 and CDR2: MNHEY and SMNVEV (reference sequence). CDR3 nucleotide sequence: TGTGCCAGCAGTTTAGCGGGAGGGCCGAGCTACGAGCAGTACTTC. Its protein is CASSLAGGPSYEQYF.

This chain connects TRBV28 to TRBJ2-7; tentatively, D is TRBD1 (6 bases). The V end was cut by 2 bases, the J end by 0 bases, with 11 bases between. Germline V CDR1 and CDR2: MDHEN, SYDVKM. The CDR3 is 15 amino acids. In nucleotides, the CDR3 is TGTGCCAGCAGTTTAGGCCTAGGGGGCTCCTACGAGCAGTACTTC. Protein product: CASSLGLGGSYEQYF.

The gene calls are TRBV28 and TRBJ1-6; 7 nucleotides line up with TRBD1. Germline values: CDR1 MDHEN, CDR2 SYDVKM. V shed 4 bases and J 15 bases; nucleotides not matched to a gene: 3. This CDR3 contains 11 residues. CDR3 nucleotide sequence: TGTGCCAGCAGTTCCAACAGGGGCCTCCACTTT. Its translation: CASSSNRGLHF.

V usage is TRBV19 and J usage is TRBJ1-6; the D gene is possibly TRBD1 (6 bases). Trimming stripped 5 bases from V and 7 bases from J, with 12 bases between. This CDR3 is 14 amino acids long. The V gene's germline CDR1 is LNHDA and CDR2 SQIVND (reference sequence). In DNA, the CDR3 is TGTGCCAGTAGTTGGGACAAAAGGAATTCACCCCTCCACTTT. Residues: CASSWDKRNSPLHF.

V gene TRBV5-1 combines with J gene TRBJ1-1; 9 bases are shared with TRBD1. Unmatched junction bases numbered 4, after V lost 0 bases and J lost 4 bases. There are 15 residues in the CDR3. The germline V gene has CDR1 SGHRS and CDR2 YFSETQ. CDR3 sequence reads: CASSLAGQGSTEAFF. CDR3 bases: TGCGCCAGCAGCTTGGCCGGACAGGGGAGCACTGAAGCTTTCTTT.

The chain combines TRBV5-4 with TRBJ2-7; 10 bases align to TRBD2. In germline, CDR1 is SGHNT, CDR2 YYREEE (reference sequence). The CDR3 consists of 14 residues. V gave up 2 bases and J gave up 3 bases; unmatched junction bases: 2. The CDR3 loop is CASSLAGGFYEQYF. The CDR3 nucleotides read TGTGCCAGCAGCTTAGCGGGAGGGTTCTACGAGCAGTACTTC.

This sequence joins TRBV28 and TRBJ2-7, with TRBD2 matching 8 bases. The germline V gene encodes CDR1 MDHEN and CDR2 SYDVKM. The trim removed 8 bases at V and 3 bases at J, leaving 15 bases unmatched. The CDR3 spans 16 residues. In nucleotides, the CDR3 is TGTGCCAGCGCAGGAGCGGGAGTTCATGGTGGCTACGAGCAGTACTTC. Protein product: CASAGAGVHGGYEQYF. Variable domain in full (rest from reference TRBV28 and TRBJ2-7): DVKVTQSSRYLVKRTGEKVFLECVQDMDHENMFWYRQDPGLGLRLIYFSYDVKMKEKGDIPEGYSVSREKKERFSLILESASTNQTSMYLCASAGAGVHGGYEQYFGPGTRLTVT.

V gene TRBV28 combines with J gene TRBJ1-4; TRBD1 matches at 9 bases. Germline V lookup: CDR1 MDHEN, CDR2 SYDVKM. This CDR3 contains 17 residues. J gave up 5 bases and V 10 bases, and 17 bases lay outside the gene matches. CDR3 nucleotides: TGTGCCACTCACTCCGGGACAGGGATGCCCCCGAATGAAAAACTGTTTTTT. It yields the protein CATHSGTGMPPNEKLFF.

CDR3 in amino acids: CASSIDRGEEQYF. CDR3 in DNA: TGTGCCAGTAGTATAGACAGGGGTGAGGAGCAGTACTTC. The genes are TRBV19 and TRBJ2-7; D might be TRBD1 (6 bases). Deletions cut 0 bases from V and 7 bases from J, with 10 bases between. Looked up from germline, CDR1 is LNHDA and CDR2 is SQIVND (reference sequence). The CDR3 totals 13 residues.

As for this clone: The junction departs from the called germline gene at one end, perhaps through a read error. The V gene is TRBV4-1, the J gene TRBJ2-3; 13 nucleotides line up with TRBD2. CDR1 MGHRA and CDR2 YSYEKL come from the germline V gene. The CDR3 runs 18 residues. CDR3 in DNA: TGCGCCAGCAGCCAAGGGACTAGCGGGAGTATTACCACAAATACGCAGTATTTT. This sequence encodes CASSQGTSGSITTNTQYF.

This clone was seen only once. The V gene is TRBV7-2, the J gene TRBJ2-5; 9 bases match TRBD2. Germline CDR1 is SGHTA and CDR2 is FQGNSA. V was clipped by 1 base and J by 7 bases; unmatched bases: 4. This CDR3 region has 14 residues. The DNA of the CDR3 is TGTGCCAGCAGCTTAGGGACTAGCGCGGTGACCCAGTACTTC. This sequence encodes CASSLGTSAVTQYF.

The CDR3, as DNA: TGTGCCTGGACACCGGGCCAGGGATACACTGAAGCTTTCTTT. The encoded protein is CAWTPGQGYTEAFF. This chain connects TRBV30 to TRBJ1-1, with a possible D match to TRBD1 (5 bases). Trimming removed 4 bases at V and 3 bases at J, with 15 bases between. This CDR3 contains 14 residues. Per the germline V gene, CDR1 is GTSNPN and CDR2 is SVGIG (reference sequence).

This clone was seen a handful of times. The CDR3 reads CASSSGLAGGNHEGEQYF. The CDR3 nucleotides are TGTGCCAGCAGCTCGGGACTAGCGGGAGGAAATCATGAAGGGGAGCAGTACTTC. The chain links TRBV7-6 to TRBJ2-7; 15 nucleotides line up with TRBD2. CDR3 length equals 18 residues. The germline V gene encodes CDR1 SGHVS and CDR2 FNYEAQ. With 4 bases clipped from V and 7 bases from J, the junction kept 14 bases outside the gene matches.

This clone was detected once. The rearrangement links TRBV5-1 to TRBJ2-3; D remains ambiguous. From germline, CDR1 is SGHRS and CDR2 YFSETQ. V was clipped by 3 bases and J by 6 bases, with 5 bases between them. This CDR3 is 11 amino acids long. The CDR3 loop is CASSSEDTQYF. As DNA, the CDR3 is TGCGCCAGCAGCTCCGAGGATACGCAGTATTTT.

The J gene is TRBJ2-6, the V gene TRBV19; tentative D call: TRBD1 (5 bases). Germline loops: CDR1 LNHDA, CDR2 SQIVND (reference sequence). With 8 bases removed from V and 2 bases from J, the gap between germline ends came to 10 bases. This CDR3 is 14 amino acids long. The CDR3 coding sequence is TGTGCCAGTCAGGGTTACGCTGGGGCCAACGTCCTGACTTTC. Protein product: CASQGYAGANVLTF.

The chain links TRBV6-6 to TRBJ2-5, with 9 positions matching TRBD2. Germline V gene sequence: CDR1 MNHNY, CDR2 SVGAGI (reference sequence). With V trimmed by 3 bases and J by 4 bases, 9 bases remained unmatched. The CDR3 length is 16 residues. The chain's CDR3 is CASSYPPSGTPETQYF. The CDR3 nucleotides are TGTGCCAGCAGTTATCCGCCTAGCGGGACTCCAGAGACCCAGTACTTC.

The chain couples TRBV13 to TRBJ2-7; D not resolved. The CDR3 is 14 amino acids. Trimming cost V 6 bases and J 2 bases, with 14 bases left between them. CDR1 is PRHDT and CDR2 is FYEKMQ in the germline V gene (reference sequence). The CDR3 loop is CASSSLGETYEQYF. The CDR3 nucleotides read TGTGCCAGCAGTTCCCTTGGAGAGACCTACGAGCAGTACTTC.

The rearrangement joins TRBV10-3 to TRBJ1-4, with D hard to call. This CDR3 is built from 13 residues. The germline CDR1 and CDR2 sequences are ENHRY and SYGVKD. Trimming left V 4 bases short and J 8 bases short, with 11 bases between. The CDR3 coding sequence is TGTGCCATCAGTGCCCGGGAGCGCGAAAAACTGTTTTTT. The encoded protein is CAISAREREKLFF.

This chain links TRBV30 with TRBJ2-3; the D gene is possibly TRBD1 (5 bases). The CDR3 length is 13 residues. V gave up 7 bases and J gave up 6 bases, with 17 bases separating them. Germline CDR1 reads GTSNPN; CDR2 reads SVGIG (reference sequence). The CDR3 sequence: CASTDSSGDTQYF. The DNA of the CDR3 is TGTGCCTCGACAGATTCCTCCGGGGATACGCAGTATTTT.

The rearrangement joins TRBV6-5 to TRBJ2-1, with a weak D call TRBD2 (6 bases). Per the germline V gene, CDR1 is MNHEY and CDR2 is SVGAGI. This CDR3 spans 13 amino acids. V shed 11 bases and J shed 9 bases, with 20 bases lying between them. CDR3 DNA sequence: TGTGCCCTAGGAGAAAGCGGGCGGGCTGAGCAGTTCTTC. Translated, it gives CALGESGRAEQFF.